The 19 T cell receptor beta chains below all came from one sample that was sequenced in a study of identical twins. TCRdb processed the 5' RACE reads anew with MiXCR; each CDR3 protein has one entry. This sample yields fewer than 250,000 distinct CDR3 sequences, of which approximately 8% are seen a single time; less than 6.5% belongs to the top ten. These same data were also listed under a study on yellow fever vaccine responses in identical twins.

Sequencing was done on a sample of CD8+ T cells sorted from blood. These receptors were collected from a woman younger than 35 in good health.

This clonotype came up a few times. The gene calls are TRBV7-8 and TRBJ1-2; D not certain. Germline CDR1 reads SGHVS; CDR2 reads FQNEAQ. V was shortened by 3 bases and J by 2 bases, with 10 bases between the two germline ends. This CDR3 is built from 14 residues. For the CDR3, the DNA is TGTGCCAGCAGCTTGCCGGGAAGGAACTATGGCTACACCTTC. Translating it yields CASSLPGRNYGYTF.

The chain couples TRBV20-1 to TRBJ2-1, with 9 bases that match TRBD2. Trimming removed 5 bases from V and 0 bases from J; junction bases left unmatched: 5. Germline CDR1 DFQATT, CDR2 SNEGSKA (reference sequence). This CDR3 has 15 amino acids. CDR3 bases: TGCAGTGCTCTAGCGGGGACGAGCTCCTACAATGAGCAGTTCTTC. This codes for CSALAGTSSYNEQFF.

The V gene is TRBV24-1, the J gene TRBJ2-2; TRBD1 is a possible D gene (5 bases). From germline, CDR1 is KGHDR and CDR2 SFDVKD. This CDR3 has 15 amino acids. V lost 4 bases and J lost 3, with 11 bases in between. CDR3 sequence reads: CATSETGADTGELFF. DNA of the CDR3: TGTGCCACCAGTGAGACTGGGGCGGACACCGGGGAGCTGTTTTTT.

This clonotype was counted between two and nine times. The chain has TRBV12-5 and TRBJ2-7, with D possibly being TRBD2 (6 bases). Germline assignment: CDR1 LGHNT and CDR2 FRNRAP. The germline V and J ends were trimmed by 1 base and 1 base, with 8 bases remaining between them. The CDR3 length is 14 residues. The CDR3, as DNA: TGTGCTAGTGGTTTGGACGGGACTTCCTACGAGCAGTACTTC. This encodes CASGLDGTSYEQYF. The variable domain in full, completed from reference TRBV12-5 and TRBJ2-7, reads DARVTQTPRHKVTEMGQEVTMRCQPILGHNTVFWYRQTMMQGLELLAYFRNRAPLDDSGMPKDRFSAEMPDATLATLKIQPSEPRDSAVYFCASGLDGTSYEQYFGPGTRLTVT.

This clonotype was picked up a small number of times. The rearrangement uses TRBV6-1 and TRBJ2-7, with D maybe TRBD2 (6 bases). The CDR3 is 17 amino acids. Germline loops: CDR1 MNHNS, CDR2 SASEGT. The ends were cut back, 5 bases at V and 0 bases at J, with 20 bases in the middle. The CDR3 coding sequence is TGTGCCAGCAGTCCGAACGATCTAGGGAGGAGCTCCTACGAGCAGTACTTC. Translated, it gives CASSPNDLGRSSYEQYF.

This chain connects TRBV27 to TRBJ2-7, with a weak D call TRBD1 (6 bases). Per the germline V gene, CDR1 is MNHEY and CDR2 is SMNVEV (reference sequence). V was clipped by 8 bases and J by 3 bases, with 14 bases between them. The CDR3 sequence is 13 residues long. The CDR3 nucleotides are TGTGCCAGCTTAGGGGGAGATGGCTACGAGCAGTACTTC. Translating gives CASLGGDGYEQYF.

The rearrangement uses TRBV7-9 and TRBJ2-1; 10 positions agree with TRBD2. The V gene end was trimmed by 4 bases and the J gene end by 2 bases; junction bases not matched to a gene: 5. Germline loops: CDR1 SEHNR, CDR2 FQNEAQ (reference sequence). The CDR3 length is 16 residues. CDR3 nucleotides: TGTGCCAGCAGCTCTCTAGCGGGGGTCCCCTACAATGAGCAGTTCTTC. Translated: CASSSLAGVPYNEQFF.

The CDR3 DNA reads as TGTGCTAGTGGGTCGGCGGTGGCCTACAATGAGCAGTTCTTC. Translation: CASGSAVAYNEQFF. The chain has TRBV12-5 and TRBJ2-1; the D is unclear. This CDR3 has 14 amino acids. Germline lookup yields CDR1 LGHNT and CDR2 FRNRAP. V was trimmed by 6 bases and J by 2 bases, leaving 11 bases between them.

This clonotype has ten or more counts. The chain has TRBV12-3 or TRBV12-4 and TRBJ1-6; 10 bases map to TRBD1. This CDR3 contains 14 residues. The junction had 8 bases not matched to a gene; V was cut back by 7 bases and J by 11 bases. CDR3 region: CASTSGTGDPPLHF. The CDR3 DNA reads TGTGCCAGCACCTCCGGGACAGGGGATCCACCCCTCCACTTT.

At least ten counts were recorded for this clonotype. The chain links TRBV12-3 or TRBV12-4 to TRBJ2-3; D is possibly TRBD1 (5 bases). This CDR3 is 16 amino acids long. V lost 3 bases to trimming and J lost 2 bases, with 15 bases between them. The CDR3 DNA reads TGTGCCAGCAGTTTTCCGAACGACAGTCCCACAGATACGCAGTATTTT. The encoded protein is CASSFPNDSPTDTQYF.

This clonotype appeared many times. V gene TRBV6-1 combines with J gene TRBJ2-3; 10 nucleotides line up with TRBD2. The germline V gene encodes CDR1 MNHNS and CDR2 SASEGT. This CDR3 region has 15 residues. V lost 3 bases, J lost 4 bases, and 4 bases stayed unmatched. DNA of the CDR3: TGTGCCAGCAGTGATTTAGCGGGGGGAGCAGATACGCAGTATTTT. This codes for CASSDLAGGADTQYF.

J is TRBJ2-3 and V is TRBV2; 12 bases match TRBD2. From germline, CDR1 is SNHLY and CDR2 FYNNEI. CDR3 size: 16 residues. V gave up 3 bases and J gave up 4 bases; unmatched junction bases: 5. The CDR3: CASSEASGRGSDTQYF. The CDR3 bases are TGTGCCAGCAGTGAGGCTAGCGGGAGGGGATCAGATACGCAGTATTTT.

This clonotype was seen ten or more times. This chain uses TRBV2 with TRBJ2-5; maybe TRBD1 (6 bases). This CDR3 has 13 amino acids. Germline values: CDR1 SNHLY, CDR2 FYNNEI. Trimming removed 7 bases at V and 4 bases at J, with 13 bases between. This CDR3 reads CASKHGGLETQYF. The CDR3 DNA reads TGTGCCAGCAAGCATGGGGGCTTAGAGACCCAGTACTTC.

This clonotype appeared many times. This sequence joins TRBV4-1 and TRBJ1-1; D is perhaps TRBD1 (5 bases). V was cut by 0 bases and J by 2 bases, with 10 bases left in between. Looked up from germline, CDR1 is MGHRA and CDR2 is YSYEKL. This CDR3 is built from 15 residues. This CDR3 reads CASSQDRRVNTEAFF. The DNA of the CDR3 is TGCGCCAGCAGCCAAGATCGCAGGGTCAACACTGAAGCTTTCTTT.

This clonotype was observed a handful of times. This chain uses TRBV2 with TRBJ2-4; D unresolved. The germline gives CDR1 SNHLY, CDR2 FYNNEI. V shed 7 bases and J shed 0 bases, with 16 bases lying between them. This CDR3 contains 16 residues. CDR3 protein: CASTSQVELAKNIQYF. Written as DNA, the CDR3 is TGTGCCAGCACGAGTCAGGTTGAACTAGCCAAAAACATTCAGTACTTC.

Only a few counts were recorded for this clonotype. The chain recombines TRBV9 with TRBJ2-7; D possibly uses TRBD1 or TRBD2 (5 bases each). Germline assignment: CDR1 SGDLS and CDR2 YYNGEE. The CDR3 contains 15 residues. Trimming removed 5 bases from V and 0 bases from J, with 15 bases in between. In nucleotides, the CDR3 is TGTGCCAGCAGACAAACCGGGACCGTCTCCTACGAGCAGTACGTC. The encoded protein is CASRQTGTVSYEQYV.

This clonotype was observed at least ten times. The chain couples TRBV7-9 to TRBJ1-6; D is undetermined. This CDR3 region has 15 residues. V lost 4 bases and J lost 2, with 9 bases in between. Looked up from germline, CDR1 is SEHNR and CDR2 is FQNEAQ (reference sequence). CDR3 DNA: TGTGCCAGCAGCTCCAGACTCCCCTATAATTCACCCCTCCACTTT. Translation: CASSSRLPYNSPLHF.

This clonotype was counted a few times. V usage is TRBV4-1 and J usage is TRBJ1-1; D is unclear. CDR3 size: 17 residues. Trimming took off 1 base at V and 3 bases at J, with 18 bases between the two ends. Germline lookup yields CDR1 MGHRA and CDR2 YSYEKL. CDR3 protein: CASSQVTTMPSDTEAFF. The CDR3, as DNA: TGCGCCAGCAGCCAAGTAACGACCATGCCCTCGGACACTGAAGCTTTCTTT.

This clonotype was counted a few times. This chain uses TRBV4-1 with TRBJ1-6; tentative D call: TRBD1 (5 bases). The CDR3 is 15 residues long. V was shortened by 3 bases and J by 9 bases, with 15 bases between the two germline ends. Germline V gene data show CDR1 as MGHRA and CDR2 as YSYEKL. CDR3 loop: CASSQGEGWGSPLHF. As DNA, the CDR3 is TGCGCCAGCAGCCAGGGAGAGGGGTGGGGTTCACCCCTCCACTTT.